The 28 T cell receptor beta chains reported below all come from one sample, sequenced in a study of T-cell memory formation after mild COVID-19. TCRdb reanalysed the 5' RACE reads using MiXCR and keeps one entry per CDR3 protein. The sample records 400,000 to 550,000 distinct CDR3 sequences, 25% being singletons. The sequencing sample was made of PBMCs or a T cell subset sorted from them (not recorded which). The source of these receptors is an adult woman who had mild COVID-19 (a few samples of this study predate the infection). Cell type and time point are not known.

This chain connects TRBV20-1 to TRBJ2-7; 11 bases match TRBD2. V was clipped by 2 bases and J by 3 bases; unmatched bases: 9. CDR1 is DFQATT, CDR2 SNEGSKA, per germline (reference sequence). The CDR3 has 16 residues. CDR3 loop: CSARTQLAGASYEQYF. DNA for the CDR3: TGCAGTGCTAGAACACAACTAGCGGGAGCTAGCTACGAGCAGTACTTC.

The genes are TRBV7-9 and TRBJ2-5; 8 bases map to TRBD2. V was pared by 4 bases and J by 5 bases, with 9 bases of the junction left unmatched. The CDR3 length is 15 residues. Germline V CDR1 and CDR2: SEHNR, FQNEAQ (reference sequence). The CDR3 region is CASSSTTSVWETQYF. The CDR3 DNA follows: TGTGCCAGCAGCTCCACGACTAGCGTCTGGGAGACCCAGTACTTC.

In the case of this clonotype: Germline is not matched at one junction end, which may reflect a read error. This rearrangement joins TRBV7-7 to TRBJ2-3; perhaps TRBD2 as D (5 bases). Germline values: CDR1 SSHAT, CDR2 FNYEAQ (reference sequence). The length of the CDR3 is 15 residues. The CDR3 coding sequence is TGTGCTAGCAGCTTAAGGCTAGCTAGCACAGATACGCAGTATTTT. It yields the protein CASSLRLASTDTQYF.

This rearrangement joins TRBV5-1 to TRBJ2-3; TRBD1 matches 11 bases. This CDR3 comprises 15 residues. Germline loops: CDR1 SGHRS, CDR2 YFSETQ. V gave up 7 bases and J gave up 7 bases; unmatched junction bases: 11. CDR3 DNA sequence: TGCGCCAGCCGCTCGATGGGACAGGGGGTACATACGCAGTATTTT. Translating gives CASRSMGQGVHTQYF.

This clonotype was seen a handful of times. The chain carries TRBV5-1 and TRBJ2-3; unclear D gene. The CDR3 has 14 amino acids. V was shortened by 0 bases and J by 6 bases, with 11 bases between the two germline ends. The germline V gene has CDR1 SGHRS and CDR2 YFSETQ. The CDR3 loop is CASSLARTRDTQYF. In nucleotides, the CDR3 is TGCGCCAGCAGCTTGGCAAGAACGAGGGATACGCAGTATTTT.

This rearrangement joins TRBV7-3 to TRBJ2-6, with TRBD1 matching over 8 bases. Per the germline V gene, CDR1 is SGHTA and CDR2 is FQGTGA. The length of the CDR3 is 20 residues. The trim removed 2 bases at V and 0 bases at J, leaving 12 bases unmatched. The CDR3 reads CASSLGVPRGLASGANVLTF. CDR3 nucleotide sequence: TGTGCCAGCAGCTTAGGGGTCCCCAGGGGGCTGGCCTCTGGGGCCAACGTCCTGACTTTC. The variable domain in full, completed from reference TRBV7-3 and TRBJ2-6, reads GAGVSQTPSNKVTEKGKYVELRCDPISGHTALYWYRQSLGQGPEFLIYFQGTGAADDSGLPNDRFFAVRPEGSVSTLKIQRTERGDSAVYLCASSLGVPRGLASGANVLTFGAGSRLTVL.

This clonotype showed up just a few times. This CDR3 is CASSRIAGGRNEQFF. Written as DNA, the CDR3 is TGTGCCAGCAGCCGCATAGCGGGAGGACGCAATGAGCAGTTCTTC. V and J are TRBV3-1 and TRBJ2-1; TRBD2 matches at 10 bases. There are 15 residues in the CDR3. V shed 4 bases, J shed 6 bases, and the junction held 6 bases outside the gene matches. CDR1 and CDR2 (germline): LGHDT, YNNKEL (reference sequence).

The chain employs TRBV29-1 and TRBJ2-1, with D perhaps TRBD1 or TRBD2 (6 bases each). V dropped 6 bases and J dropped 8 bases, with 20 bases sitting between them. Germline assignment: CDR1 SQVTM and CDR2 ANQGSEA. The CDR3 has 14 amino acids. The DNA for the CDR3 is TGCAGCGTCCTACCCGGGGGCTTCGGGGATGAGCAGTTCTTC. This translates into CSVLPGGFGDEQFF.

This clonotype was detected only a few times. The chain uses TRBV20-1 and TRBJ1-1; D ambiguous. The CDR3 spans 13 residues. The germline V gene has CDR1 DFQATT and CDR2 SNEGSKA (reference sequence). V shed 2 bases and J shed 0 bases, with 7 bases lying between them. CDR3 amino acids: CSARTAMNTEAFF. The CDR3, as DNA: TGCAGTGCTAGAACAGCGATGAACACTGAAGCTTTCTTT.

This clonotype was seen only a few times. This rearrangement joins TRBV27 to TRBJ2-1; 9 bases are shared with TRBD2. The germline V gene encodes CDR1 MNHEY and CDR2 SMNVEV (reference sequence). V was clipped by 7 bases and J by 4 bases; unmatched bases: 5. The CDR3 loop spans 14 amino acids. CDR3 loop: CASITSGPYNEQFF. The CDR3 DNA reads TGTGCCAGCATAACTAGCGGGCCATACAATGAGCAGTTCTTC.

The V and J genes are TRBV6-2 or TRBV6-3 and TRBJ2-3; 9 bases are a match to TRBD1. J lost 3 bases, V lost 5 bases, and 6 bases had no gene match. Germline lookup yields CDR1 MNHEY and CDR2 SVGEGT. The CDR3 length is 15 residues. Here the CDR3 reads CASSGRQGGTDTQYF. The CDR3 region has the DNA TGTGCCAGCAGTGGAAGACAGGGGGGGACAGATACGCAGTATTTT.

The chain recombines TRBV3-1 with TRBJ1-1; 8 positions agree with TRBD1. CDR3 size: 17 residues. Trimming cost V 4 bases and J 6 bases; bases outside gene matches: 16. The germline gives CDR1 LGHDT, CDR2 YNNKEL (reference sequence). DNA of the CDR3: TGTGCCAGCAGCCGAAGGGGGACAGGAAGGGGTAGTGCTGAAGCTTTCTTT. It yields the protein CASSRRGTGRGSAEAFF.

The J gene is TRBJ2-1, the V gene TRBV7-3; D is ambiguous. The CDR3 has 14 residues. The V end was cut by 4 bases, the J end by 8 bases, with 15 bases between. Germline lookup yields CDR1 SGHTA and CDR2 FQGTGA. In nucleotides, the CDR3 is TGTGCCAGCAGCTCCCCCGGATCGTATCATGAGCAGTTCTTC. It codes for CASSSPGSYHEQFF.

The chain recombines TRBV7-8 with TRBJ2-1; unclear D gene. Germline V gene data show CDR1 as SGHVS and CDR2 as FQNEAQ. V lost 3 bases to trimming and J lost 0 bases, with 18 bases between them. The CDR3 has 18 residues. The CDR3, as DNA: TGTGCCAGCAGCTTTGCGGAGTTTTCCAAAAACTCCTACAATGAGCAGTTCTTC. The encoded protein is CASSFAEFSKNSYNEQFF.

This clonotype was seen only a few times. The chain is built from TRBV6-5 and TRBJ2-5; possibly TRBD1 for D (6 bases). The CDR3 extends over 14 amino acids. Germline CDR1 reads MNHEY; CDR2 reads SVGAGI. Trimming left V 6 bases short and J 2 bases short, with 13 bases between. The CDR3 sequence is CASSRRDNQETQYF. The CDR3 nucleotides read TGTGCCAGCAGCCGCCGGGACAATCAAGAGACCCAGTACTTC.

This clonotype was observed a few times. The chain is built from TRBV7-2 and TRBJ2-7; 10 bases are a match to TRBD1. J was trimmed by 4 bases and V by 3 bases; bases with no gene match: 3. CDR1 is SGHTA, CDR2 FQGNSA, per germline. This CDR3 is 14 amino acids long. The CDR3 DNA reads TGTGCCAGCAGCTTTCGACAGGGGGCGTACGAGCAGTACTTC. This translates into CASSFRQGAYEQYF.

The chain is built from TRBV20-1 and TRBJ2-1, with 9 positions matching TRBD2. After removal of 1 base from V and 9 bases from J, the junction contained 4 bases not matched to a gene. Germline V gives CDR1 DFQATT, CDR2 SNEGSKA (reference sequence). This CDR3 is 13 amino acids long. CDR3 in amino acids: CSARVAGAVEQFF. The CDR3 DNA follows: TGCAGTGCTAGAGTAGCGGGAGCTGTTGAGCAGTTCTTC.

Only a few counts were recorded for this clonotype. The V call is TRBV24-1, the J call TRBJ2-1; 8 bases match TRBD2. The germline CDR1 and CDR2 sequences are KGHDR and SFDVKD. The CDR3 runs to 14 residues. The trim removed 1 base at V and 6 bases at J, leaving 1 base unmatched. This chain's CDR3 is CATSDLGTSNEQFF. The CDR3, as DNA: TGTGCCACCAGTGATTTAGGGACTAGCAATGAGCAGTTCTTC.

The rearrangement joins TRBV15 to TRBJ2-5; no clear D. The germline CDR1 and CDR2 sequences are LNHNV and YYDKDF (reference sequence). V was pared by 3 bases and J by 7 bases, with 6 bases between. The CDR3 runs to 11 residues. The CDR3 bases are TGTGCCACCAGCAGGCTCGCGACCCAGTACTTC. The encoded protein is CATSRLATQYF.

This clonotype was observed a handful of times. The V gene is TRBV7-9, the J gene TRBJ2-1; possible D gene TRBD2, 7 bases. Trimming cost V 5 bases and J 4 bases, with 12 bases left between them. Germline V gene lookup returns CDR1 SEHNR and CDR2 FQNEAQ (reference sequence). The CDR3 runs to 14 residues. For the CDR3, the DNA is TGTGCCAGCAGCATCGCGGGGGCATACAATGAGCAGTTCTTC. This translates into CASSIAGAYNEQFF.

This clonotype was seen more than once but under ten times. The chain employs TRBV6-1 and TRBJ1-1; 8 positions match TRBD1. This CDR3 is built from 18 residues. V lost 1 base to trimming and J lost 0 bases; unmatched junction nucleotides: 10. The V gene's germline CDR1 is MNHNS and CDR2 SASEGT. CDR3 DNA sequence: TGTGCCAGCAGTGAAGGCCGGACAGGGTTTGGGGTGAACACTGAAGCTTTCTTT. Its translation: CASSEGRTGFGVNTEAFF.

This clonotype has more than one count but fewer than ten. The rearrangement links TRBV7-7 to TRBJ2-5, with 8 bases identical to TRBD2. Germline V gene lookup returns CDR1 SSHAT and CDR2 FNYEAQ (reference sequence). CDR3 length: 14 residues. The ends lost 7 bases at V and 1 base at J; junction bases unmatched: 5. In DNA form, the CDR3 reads TGTGCCAGCACCGGGGGGGGGGCCCAAGAGACCCAGTACTTC. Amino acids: CASTGGGAQETQYF.

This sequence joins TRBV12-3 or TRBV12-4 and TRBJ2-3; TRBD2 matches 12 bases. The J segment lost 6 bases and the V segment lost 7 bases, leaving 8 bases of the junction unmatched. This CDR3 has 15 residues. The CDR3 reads CASTPGLAGWDTQYF. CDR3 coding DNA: TGTGCCAGCACCCCGGGACTAGCGGGTTGGGATACGCAGTATTTT.

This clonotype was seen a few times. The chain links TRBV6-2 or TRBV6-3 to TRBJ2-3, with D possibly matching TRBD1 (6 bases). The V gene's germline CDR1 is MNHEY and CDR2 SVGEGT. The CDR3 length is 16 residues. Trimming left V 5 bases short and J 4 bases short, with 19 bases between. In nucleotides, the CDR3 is TGTGCCAGCAGTACCTCGGGACACCCAACGGCAGATACGCAGTATTTT. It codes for CASSTSGHPTADTQYF.

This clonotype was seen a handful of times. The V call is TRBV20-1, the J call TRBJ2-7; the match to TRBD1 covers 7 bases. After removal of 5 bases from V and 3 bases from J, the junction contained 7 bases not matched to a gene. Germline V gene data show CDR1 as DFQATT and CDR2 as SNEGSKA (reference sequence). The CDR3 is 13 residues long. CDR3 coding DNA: TGCAGTGCTCCGCGACAGGGAATCTACGAGCAGTACTTC. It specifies CSAPRQGIYEQYF.

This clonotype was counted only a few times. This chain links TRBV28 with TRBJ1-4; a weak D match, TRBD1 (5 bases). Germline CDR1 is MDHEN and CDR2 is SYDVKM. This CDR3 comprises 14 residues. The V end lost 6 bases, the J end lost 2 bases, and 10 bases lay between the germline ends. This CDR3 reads CASRRRGTNEKLFF. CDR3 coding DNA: TGTGCCAGCAGACGAAGGGGTACTAATGAAAAACTGTTTTTT.

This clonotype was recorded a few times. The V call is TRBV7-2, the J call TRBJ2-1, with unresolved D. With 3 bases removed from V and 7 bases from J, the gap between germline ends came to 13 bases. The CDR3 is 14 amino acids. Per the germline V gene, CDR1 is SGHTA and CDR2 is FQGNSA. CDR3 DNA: TGTGCCAGCAGCTTGGCTGCAAACCAGAATGAGCAGTTCTTC. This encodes CASSLAANQNEQFF.

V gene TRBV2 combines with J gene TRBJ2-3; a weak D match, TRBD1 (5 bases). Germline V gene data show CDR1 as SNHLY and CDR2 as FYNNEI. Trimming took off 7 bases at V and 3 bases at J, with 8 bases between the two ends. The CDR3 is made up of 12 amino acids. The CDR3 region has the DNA TGTGCCAGCAAGGGGCTGACAGATACGCAGTATTTT. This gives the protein CASKGLTDTQYF.